The T cell receptor (beta chain) described here comes from a study of T cells in Graves' hyperthyroidism and ophthalmopathy. Study background: At the time of initial diagnosis and before any treatment, peripheral blood was collected.

Losses at the gene ends were 0 bases for V and 5 bases for J; bases not matched to a gene: 17. In germline, CDR1 is LGHDT, CDR2 YNNKEL (reference sequence). This CDR3 comprises 20 residues. Whole-study results and caveats: Most clonotypes expanded in the thyroid (above 0.001) were also present in blood.

Subjects with ophthalmopathy showed a Clinical Activity Score no lower than 3, a NOSPECS grade no lower than 4, and a duration shorter than 3 months. Patients having uncontrolled infection, another autoimmune disease, pregnancy or lactation were not included. This clonotype was seen repeatedly, ten times or more. Its antigen is unknown. RNA transcripts yielded amplified TCR beta CDR3 regions. The study used the HTBI primer set for a first-round RT-PCR of the TCR CDR3. TCRdb used MiXCR to reprocess the multiplex PCR reads, holding one entry per CDR3 protein. The sample includes 500,000 or so distinct CDR3 sequences, 15% to 20% of them seen just once.

The rearrangement joins TRBV3-1 to TRBJ1-1, with 11 bases identical to TRBD1. The sequenced material came from blood. The clonotype was recovered from a woman aged 30 to 39 with Graves' ophthalmopathy. The CDR3 is CASSQDVGQGANRAGTEAFF. DNA for the CDR3: TGTGCCAGCAGCCAAGATGTTGGACAGGGGGCTAATCGCGCTGGAACTGAAGCTTTCTTT.